This T cell receptor (beta chain) appears in the sequencing data of a study of blood T cell repertoires in COVID-19 (TCRdb year 2020). Study-wide context: Samples covering the acute and convalescent phases of COVID-19 were provided by collaborators in the United States, Italy and Spain. The material from the prospective study consisted of cDNA or gDNA derived from T cells, B-cell-depleted T cells, or PBMCs. The dataset comprised deeply sampled blood TCRbeta repertoires from subjects exposed to, actively infected with, or recovered from COVID-19. The repertoires were made available in a free public database intended to serve as a resource for research on the immune response to SARS-CoV-2. The samples were drawn from the first 160 participants of the ongoing ImmuneRACE study and from over 950 subjects provided by 6 global collaborators. The sample metadata nearly always contained a de-identified subject ID, COVID-19 status, age in years and sex. HLA class I and class II types, where available, came from metadata supplied by the sample provider rather than from assay-based typing.

Broader findings and caveats from the paper: Clinical and demographic metadata were provided uncurated, with the amount varying by source and participant.

One collaborating source in Seattle enrolled patients while the patients were actively infected and followed the patients over time throughout the course of disease. Each collaborating institution followed its own protocols to collect whole blood in K2EDTA tubes. Collaborator samples were shipped for TCRbeta analysis as frozen whole blood, isolated PBMCs, or DNA extracted from either sample type. Spanning cysteine to phenylalanine, the CDR3 consists of 15 amino acids. Left in the record is the CDR3 DNA by itself, 45 bases read in frame from the first base. V sheds 6 bases and J sheds 3 bases, leaving 18 bases between their ends. In the germline V gene (reference sequence), CDR1 corresponds to SEHNR and CDR2 to FQNEAQ. As concerns this clone: Its antigen remains unidentified. Base qualities are not recorded, but no much larger clone differs from it by a single base.

TCRbeta CDR3 regions were amplified from genomic DNA by means of the immunoSEQ Assay, a bias-controlled multiplex PCR. The published analysis was carried out like this. Nucleated cell counts per sample were estimated from amplification of reference gene primers within the assay. Sequence reads were collapsed and filtered to measure the absolute abundance of every unique TCRbeta CDR3 rearrangement. Productive Simpson clonality was computed per sample as the square root of Simpson's diversity index over productive rearrangements. Drawn from immuneACCESS, this table holds only the in-frame rearrangements with V and J called that TCRdb kept. Clones are partly lost; checked studies trace under half to an unresolved V gene and leave the rest unexplained. V, J and clone size were drawn from that table, and D and trimming were deduced from the DNA. The sample table records 110,000 or so clones; more than 80% of these occur just once. The top ten clonotypes cover about 6.1% of the sample.

The chain joins TRBV7-9 to TRBJ2-7, with a tentative D gene TRBD1 over 5 matching bases. The specimen was peripheral blood. The receptor comes from a woman aged 55-70 years with COVID-19, enrolled during active disease. The CDR3 amino acid sequence is: CASSPRQTDHYEQYF. The base sequence is TGTGCCAGCAGTCCAAGACAGACAGACCACTACGAGCAGTACTTC.